This T cell receptor (beta chain) was identified during a study of Ad26.COV2.S vaccination and SARS-CoV-2 variants. The method was immunoSEQ multiplex PCR; TCRdb's version includes in-frame clones alone and lacks a portion of them. The table records about half a million clones, about 89% of them present only once. Treatment meaning: about 20 received Ad26.COV2.S at low or high dose, single or two shots; several received placebo; per-sample allocation not given. Sampling occurred on day 63 after the first vaccine or placebo injection. The TCR originated in a person aged 18 to 65 who received the Ad26.COV2.S COVID-19 vaccine or a placebo. The source was peripheral blood, collected in a trial of Ad26.COV2.S vaccine versus placebo.

The CDR3 reads CASSMDGSNQPQHF. The CDR3 bases are TGTGCCAGCAGCATGGACGGTAGCAATCAGCCCCAGCATTTT. The chain links TRBV6-4 to TRBJ1-5; D call uncertain. Germline CDR1 reads MRHNA; CDR2 reads SNTAGT. This CDR3 has 14 residues. V was shortened by 6 bases and J by 0 bases, with 9 bases between the two germline ends.